The rows below give T cell receptor beta chains drawn from one sample of a study of T cells in Graves' hyperthyroidism and ophthalmopathy. TCRdb ran MiXCR on the multiplex PCR reads and lists one entry per CDR3 protein. The sample includes roughly 420,000 distinct CDR3 sequences, approximately 15% of them seen just once. The sequenced sample was blood. Receptor source: a woman aged 18-29 years with Graves' hyperthyroidism. Each CDR3 is given with its conserved first and last residue. The D gene is left open where the match is weak. Rows may omit the clone size; those that give it use once, few, many or a size class.

D gene,V gene,J gene,CDR3 length,clone size,CDR3 protein,CDR3 DNA
-,TRBV10-3,TRBJ1-1,14,few,CASSMAGEGTEAFF,TGTGCCTCCTCGATGGCAGGGGAAGGAACTGAAGCTTTCTTT
TRBD2,TRBV6-4,TRBJ2-1,14,-,CASSASGSEDEQFF,TGTGCCAGCAGTGCAAGCGGGAGTGAGGATGAGCAGTTCTTC
-,TRBV30,TRBJ2-1,11,many,CAWSVLNEQFF,TGTGCCTGGAGTGTACTAAATGAGCAGTTCTTC
TRBD2,TRBV11-2,TRBJ2-3,20,many,CASGQGAHAGTSGSTDTQYF,TGTGCCAGCGGGCAGGGGGCCCATGCCGGGACTAGCGGAAGCACAGATACGCAGTATTTT
-,TRBV3-1,TRBJ1-1,13,many,CASSQELATEAFF,TGTGCCAGCAGCCAAGAACTGGCGACTGAAGCTTTCTTT
TRBD2,TRBV4-2,TRBJ2-3,18,many,CASSQVTSGSLGTDTQYF,TGTGCCAGCAGCCAAGTCACTAGCGGGAGCCTCGGCACAGATACGCAGTATTTT
-,TRBV5-1,TRBJ2-3,17,many,CASSLPDVPAITDTQYF,TGCGCCAGCAGCTTGCCCGACGTACCCGCCATCACAGATACGCAGTATTTT
-,TRBV4-1,TRBJ1-2,18,few,CASSQGAFRIDYNYGYTF,TGCGCCAGCAGCCAAGGCGCGTTCCGGATTGACTATAACTATGGCTACACCTTC
-,TRBV7-9,TRBJ2-2,14,-,CASSFVGGHGELFF,TGTGCCAGCAGCTTTGTCGGGGGCCACGGGGAGCTGTTTTTT
-,TRBV5-1,TRBJ2-7,15,few,CASSLGAEDPYEQYF,TGCGCCAGCAGCTTGGGAGCGGAGGACCCCTACGAGCAGTACTTC
-,TRBV6-1,TRBJ1-5,17,few,CASSVLGLGRFRQPQHF,TGTGCCAGCAGTGTCCTGGGGCTCGGGAGGTTCCGCCAGCCCCAGCATTTT
-,TRBV12-3/TRBV12-4,TRBJ1-5,15,few,CASSLGRGPAQPQHF,TGTGCCAGCAGTTTAGGCAGGGGCCCGGCTCAGCCCCAGCATTTT
TRBD1,TRBV20-1,TRBJ2-7,15,many,CSASPLRGQSYEQYF,TGCAGTGCTAGCCCTCTGAGGGGGCAGTCCTACGAGCAGTACTTC
-,TRBV18,TRBJ1-5,16,many,CASSPSGPNSNQPQHF,TGTGCCAGCTCACCTTCGGGCCCTAATAGCAATCAGCCCCAGCATTTT
TRBD1,TRBV11-2,TRBJ2-5,14,many,CASPQGAEGETQYF,TGTGCCAGTCCGCAGGGGGCGGAAGGGGAGACCCAGTACTTC
TRBD1,TRBV14,TRBJ1-3,18,few,CASSHPEGGQRSGNTIYF,TGTGCCAGCAGCCACCCGGAGGGGGGACAGAGATCTGGAAACACCATATATTTT
-,TRBV10-3,TRBJ1-5,15,many,CAISESPDLHQPQHF,TGTGCCATCAGTGAGTCTCCGGACCTTCATCAGCCCCAGCATTTT